The next 11 T cell receptor beta chains were all read from a single sample in a study of shared clonotypes between healthy human individuals. Some clones are missing from TCRdb's copy, which holds only in-frame ones; the method was immunoSEQ multiplex PCR. The sample includes about 490,000 clones, 76% of them seen just once. The sequencing input was PBMCs. All receptors come from a woman aged 40-49 years in good health. Some clones in this sample may be carry-over from other donors' samples.

CDR3: CASTLTWGEQFF. The CDR3 DNA reads TGTGCCAGCACCCTAACCTGGGGTGAGCAGTTCTTC. This chain uses TRBV6-1 with TRBJ2-1; no definite D call. The V gene lost 7 bases and the J gene lost 9 bases, with 13 bases spanning the gap. In germline, CDR1 is MNHNS, CDR2 SASEGT. The CDR3 length is 12 residues.

The rearrangement joins TRBV6-5 to TRBJ1-1; TRBD1 agrees at 7 bases. CDR3 length equals 14 residues. Germline trimming cut 5 bases from V and 1 base from J; bases unmatched to any gene: 4. The germline CDR1 and CDR2 sequences are MNHEY and SVGAGI. CDR3 nucleotides: TGTGCCAGCAGTAGGGACAGCGAGAACACTGAAGCTTTCTTT. Its protein product is CASSRDSENTEAFF.

This chain joins TRBV4-1 and TRBJ1-1; D not certain. V was clipped by 0 bases and J by 5 bases, with 13 bases between them. This CDR3 has 15 amino acids. Germline assignment: CDR1 MGHRA and CDR2 YSYEKL. CDR3 sequence: CASSQDRGKRTEAFF. DNA for the CDR3: TGCGCCAGCAGCCAAGATCGCGGGAAGAGGACTGAAGCTTTCTTT.

V is TRBV30 and J is TRBJ2-3; D is uncertain. This CDR3 spans 14 amino acids. CDR1 and CDR2 (germline): GTSNPN, SVGIG (reference sequence). Trimming pared 0 bases from V and 0 bases from J, leaving 7 bases between. This CDR3 is CAWSVLVSTDTQYF. CDR3 bases: TGTGCCTGGAGTGTATTAGTTAGCACAGATACGCAGTATTTT.

The genes are TRBV5-1 and TRBJ2-1, with D uncertain. Germline CDR1 is SGHRS and CDR2 is YFSETQ. There are 14 residues in the CDR3. V lost 0 bases and J lost 9, with 13 bases in between. The CDR3 reads CASSLVGSGVEQFF. CDR3 coding DNA: TGCGCCAGCAGCTTGGTTGGGTCTGGAGTTGAGCAGTTCTTC. Combining the CDR3 with reference TRBV5-1 and TRBJ2-1 gives the whole variable domain KAGVTQTPRYLIKTRGQQVTLSCSPISGHRSVSWYQQTPGQGLQFLFEYFSETQRNKGNFPGRFSGRQFSNSRSEMNVSTLELGDSALYLCASSLVGSGVEQFFGPGTRLTVL.

The V gene is TRBV9, the J gene TRBJ1-1; TRBD1 is a possible D gene (6 bases). In germline, CDR1 is SGDLS, CDR2 YYNGEE. Trimming removed 0 bases at V and 3 bases at J, with 12 bases between. This CDR3 spans 15 amino acids. Here the CDR3 DNA reads TGTGCCAGCAGCGTAGGGGGGCGCGGGGACACTGAAGCTTTCTTT. Encoded protein: CASSVGGRGDTEAFF.

This clone was seen ten or more times. This CDR3 reads CAWGNEKLFF. DNA of the CDR3: TGTGCCTGGGGAAATGAAAAACTGTTTTTT. The chain links TRBV30 to TRBJ1-4; D gene ambiguous. V was shortened by 5 bases and J by 5 bases, with 3 bases between the two germline ends. Germline V gene lookup returns CDR1 GTSNPN and CDR2 SVGIG (reference sequence). The CDR3 has 10 amino acids.

The chain combines TRBV18 with TRBJ2-5; D ambiguous. Germline V gene lookup returns CDR1 KGHSH and CDR2 LQKENI. V was cut by 5 bases and J by 5 bases, with 6 bases left in between. The CDR3 covers 11 residues. This CDR3 is CASSEVETQYF. DNA for the CDR3: TGTGCCAGCTCAGAAGTGGAGACCCAGTACTTC.

This chain joins TRBV11-2 and TRBJ2-7, with D perhaps matching TRBD2 (5 bases). The CDR3 has 12 residues. Germline CDR1 reads SGHAT; CDR2 reads FQNNGV. Trimming cost V 4 bases and J 7 bases, with 11 bases left between them. The CDR3 reads CASSSSRREQYF. The CDR3 DNA sequence: TGTGCCAGCAGCTCTAGCCGGCGGGAGCAGTACTTC.

As to this clone: A far larger clone is just one base off, so this is likely a read error. Other DNA sequences in the sample encode the same CDR3. The chain is built from TRBV6-4 and TRBJ2-1, with TRBD2 matching over 9 bases. V lost 0 bases, J lost 5 bases, and 2 bases stayed unmatched. CDR1 is MRHNA, CDR2 SNTAGT, per germline. This CDR3 comprises 15 residues. This CDR3 is CASSDSAGGNNEQFF. The CDR3 DNA reads TGTGCCAGCAGTGACTCGGCGGGAGGGAACAATGAGCAGTTCTTC.

The rearrangement links TRBV5-6 to TRBJ1-2, with D possibly TRBD1 on 5 matching bases. Germline V gene data show CDR1 as SGHDT and CDR2 as YYEEEE. CDR3 size: 17 residues. Trimming stripped 0 bases from V and 2 bases from J, with 17 bases between. CDR3 amino acids: CASSLVGFGDGNYGYTF. CDR3 nucleotide sequence: TGTGCCAGCAGCTTGGTGGGGTTTGGGGACGGGAACTATGGCTACACCTTC. The whole variable domain, filled in from reference TRBV5-6 and TRBJ1-2, reads DAGVTQSPTHLIKTRGQQVTLRCSPKSGHDTVSWYQQALGQGPQFIFQYYEEEERQRGNFPDRFSGHQFPNYSSELNVNALLLGDSALYLCASSLVGFGDGNYGYTFGSGTRLTVV.